The 27 T cell receptor beta chains in this list originate from one sample, sequenced in a study of Graves' ophthalmopathy and Graves' hyperthyroidism. RNA transcripts served as template for amplifying TCR beta CDR3 sequences. First-round RT-PCR with HTBI primers preceded a second-round multiplex PCR. TCRdb passed the multiplex PCR reads through MiXCR, listing each CDR3 protein once. The sample consists of under 350,000 distinct CDR3 sequences, roughly 15% of them appearing once. The sample was peripheral blood. These receptors all come from an adult man with Graves' ophthalmopathy.

This clonotype was observed at least ten times. The chain joins TRBV6-5 to TRBJ1-6; a possible D gene is TRBD1 (5 bases). The CDR3 loop spans 16 amino acids. Deletions cut 5 bases from V and 3 bases from J, with 14 bases between. Germline V CDR1 and CDR2: MNHEY, SVGAGI. The CDR3 nucleotides read TGTGCCAGCAGTCGTCAACAGGAACTCTATAATTCACCCCTCCACTTT. Encoded protein: CASSRQQELYNSPLHF.

This clonotype came up many times. One junction end disagrees with the germline gene, perhaps due to a read error. This rearrangement joins TRBV5-1 to TRBJ2-7; possibly TRBD2 for D (5 bases). The germline CDR1 and CDR2 sequences are SGHRS and YFSETQ. This CDR3 has 12 amino acids. The DNA of the CDR3 is TGTGCCAGCAGTACCGGCGGGTACGAGCAGTACTTC. Its translation is CASSTGGYEQYF.

At least ten counts were recorded for this clonotype. The rearrangement uses TRBV12-3 or TRBV12-4 and TRBJ1-5; 8 bases agree with TRBD1. There are 15 residues in the CDR3. Unmatched junction bases numbered 9, after V lost 6 bases and J lost 5 bases. The CDR3 here is CASSNYGTGDQPQHF. The CDR3, as DNA: TGTGCCAGCAGCAACTACGGGACAGGTGATCAGCCCCAGCATTTT.

This chain uses TRBV6-5 with TRBJ1-1, with 8 bases identical to TRBD1. Losses at the gene ends were 4 bases for V and 4 bases for J; bases not matched to a gene: 5. The CDR3 has 14 residues. From germline, CDR1 is MNHEY and CDR2 SVGAGI. The CDR3 DNA sequence: TGTGCCAGCAGTTCCGACAGGGGCCCCACTGAAGCTTTCTTT. Its translation: CASSSDRGPTEAFF.

In this sample, this clonotype turned up many times. The J gene is TRBJ2-7, the V gene TRBV12-3 or TRBV12-4; D might be TRBD1 or TRBD2, each matching 6 bases. The V end was cut by 7 bases, the J end by 3 bases, with 13 bases between. The CDR3 length is 13 residues. CDR3 sequence: CASNLGGGYEQYF. The CDR3 nucleotides are TGTGCCAGCAACTTGGGGGGCGGCTACGAGCAGTACTTC.

This clonotype has a count of ten or more. The chain carries TRBV11-2 and TRBJ1-5; 9 bases are a match to TRBD1. The germline CDR1 and CDR2 sequences are SGHAT and FQNNGV. Trimming removed 4 bases from V and 9 bases from J; junction bases left unmatched: 4. This CDR3 has 13 amino acids. CDR3 sequence (DNA): TGTGCCAGCAGCTGGGACAGGGACGCGCCCCAGCATTTT. Translation gives CASSWDRDAPQHF.

The genes are TRBV7-9 and TRBJ1-6; a possible D gene is TRBD1 (6 bases). Germline V gives CDR1 SEHNR, CDR2 FQNEAQ (reference sequence). Between the trimmed V and J ends, which lost 5 bases and 8 bases, there was a span of 13 bases. The CDR3 spans 14 residues. The CDR3 region is CASSPGAGDSPLHF. The CDR3 DNA reads TGTGCCAGCAGCCCAGGGGCAGGGGATTCACCCCTCCACTTT. The variable domain in full, with the rest retrieved from reference TRBV7-9 and TRBJ1-6, is DTGVSQNPRHKITKRGQNVTFRCDPISEHNRLYWYRQTLGQGPEFLTYFQNEAQLEKSRLLSDRFSAERPKGSFSTLEIQRTEQGDSAMYLCASSPGAGDSPLHFGNGTRLTVT.

This clonotype was counted ten times or more. The rearrangement uses TRBV3-1 and TRBJ1-6; D not resolved. Germline V gives CDR1 LGHDT, CDR2 YNNKEL (reference sequence). The CDR3 is 17 residues long. Trimming cost V 0 bases and J 0 bases, with 9 bases left between them. CDR3 nucleotide sequence: TGTGCCAGCAGCCAAGATCGGTCATTCTCCTATAATTCACCCCTCCACTTT. Translating it yields CASSQDRSFSYNSPLHF.

At least ten counts were recorded for this clonotype. This chain uses TRBV6-2 or TRBV6-3 with TRBJ2-7, with TRBD1 as a possible D gene (5 bases). The length of the CDR3 is 13 residues. V lost 2 bases, J lost 5 bases, and 10 bases lay in between. CDR1 is MNHEY and CDR2 is SVGEGT in the germline V gene. CDR3 protein: CASSYQRGNEQYF. CDR3 coding DNA: TGTGCCAGCAGTTACCAAAGGGGCAACGAGCAGTACTTC.

This clonotype was seen ten or more times. This chain uses TRBV11-1 with TRBJ2-2; D is perhaps TRBD2 (5 bases). The V and J ends lost 5 bases and 4 bases respectively, with 11 bases between them. The germline V gene encodes CDR1 SGHAT and CDR2 FQDESV (reference sequence). The CDR3 totals 14 residues. CDR3 in DNA: TGTGCCAGCAGCCCTACAACTAGCACCGGGGAGCTGTTTTTT. This encodes CASSPTTSTGELFF.

Ten or more counts support this clonotype. This chain joins TRBV29-1 and TRBJ2-2, with TRBD1 matching 10 bases. V lost 6 bases to trimming and J lost 0 bases; unmatched junction nucleotides: 7. Germline values: CDR1 SQVTM, CDR2 ANQGSEA. CDR3 length equals 16 residues. CDR3 nucleotide sequence: TGCAGCGTAGGGACAGGGGTCAACGCGAACACCGGGGAGCTGTTTTTT. Protein: CSVGTGVNANTGELFF.

This clonotype was detected only a few times. The V call is TRBV7-9, the J call TRBJ2-7; TRBD2 is a possible D gene (6 bases). V was clipped by 1 base and J by 2 bases, with 12 bases between them. The germline V gene encodes CDR1 SEHNR and CDR2 FQNEAQ (reference sequence). CDR3 size: 15 residues. DNA of the CDR3: TGTGCCAGCAGCTTAGGTATCGGACTACCCTACGAGCAGTACTTC. Translation: CASSLGIGLPYEQYF.

In this sample, this clonotype turned up many times. V usage is TRBV4-3 and J usage is TRBJ2-5; TRBD1 is a possible D gene (5 bases). Germline lookup yields CDR1 LGHNA and CDR2 YSLEER. Between the trimmed V and J ends, which lost 0 bases and 2 bases, there was a span of 10 bases. The CDR3 extends over 15 amino acids. For the CDR3, the DNA is TGCGCCAGCAGCCAAGATTTGGGGCGTCAAGAGACCCAGTACTTC. Its translation: CASSQDLGRQETQYF.

There are many counts of this clonotype. The V gene is TRBV20-1, the J gene TRBJ2-7, with D unresolved. CDR1 DFQATT and CDR2 SNEGSKA come from the germline V gene (reference sequence). Trimming took off 4 bases at V and 3 bases at J, with 10 bases between the two ends. The CDR3 spans 12 residues. CDR3 loop: CSATRDDYEQYF. DNA of the CDR3: TGCAGTGCTACCAGAGATGACTACGAGCAGTACTTC.

The chain links TRBV12-3 or TRBV12-4 to TRBJ1-3; D remains unclear. V shed 1 base and J shed 1 base, with 14 bases lying between them. The CDR3 consists of 17 residues. The chain's CDR3 is CASSLGGQLLSGNTIYF. DNA for the CDR3: TGTGCCAGCAGTTTAGGAGGCCAACTACTATCTGGAAACACCATATATTTT.

This clonotype was observed at least ten times. The V gene is TRBV7-9, the J gene TRBJ2-7; D is undetermined. CDR3 length equals 14 residues. Germline V gene sequence: CDR1 SEHNR, CDR2 FQNEAQ (reference sequence). Trimming pared 1 base from V and 3 bases from J, leaving 10 bases between. The chain's CDR3 is CASSLGAGNYEQYF. The DNA for the CDR3 is TGTGCCAGCAGCTTAGGCGCCGGAAACTACGAGCAGTACTTC. Using reference TRBV7-9 and TRBJ2-7 for the parts outside the CDR3, the full variable domain is DTGVSQNPRHKITKRGQNVTFRCDPISEHNRLYWYRQTLGQGPEFLTYFQNEAQLEKSRLLSDRFSAERPKGSFSTLEIQRTEQGDSAMYLCASSLGAGNYEQYFGPGTRLTVT.

The V and J genes are TRBV11-2 and TRBJ1-2, with unresolved D. Trimming took off 0 bases at V and 8 bases at J, with 10 bases between the two ends. CDR3 length equals 13 residues. Germline assignment: CDR1 SGHAT and CDR2 FQNNGV. For the CDR3, the DNA is TGTGCCAGCAGCTTAGATGGACTTGGGGGCTACACCTTC. Its translation is CASSLDGLGGYTF.

This clonotype was picked up many times. The chain links TRBV7-3 to TRBJ1-1; no reliable D call. The V end was cut by 2 bases, the J end by 7 bases, with 11 bases between. The CDR3 sequence is 13 residues long. Germline CDR1 and CDR2: SGHTA and FQGTGA. CDR3 loop: CASSLSGSGEAFF. CDR3 coding DNA: TGTGCCAGCAGCTTATCGGGAAGCGGTGAAGCTTTCTTT.

This clonotype was found many times. This rearrangement joins TRBV3-1 to TRBJ2-7; no firm D call. CDR1 and CDR2 (germline): LGHDT, YNNKEL (reference sequence). V lost 0 bases and J 2 bases, leaving 8 bases between the germline ends. The CDR3 covers 14 residues. This CDR3 is CASSQDWAAYEQYF. CDR3 sequence (DNA): TGTGCCAGCAGCCAAGATTGGGCAGCCTACGAGCAGTACTTC.

In its sample, this clonotype was seen many times. The rearrangement uses TRBV11-2 and TRBJ2-5, with 7 bases fitting TRBD1. CDR3 length equals 13 residues. Trimming removed 6 bases from V and 4 bases from J; junction bases left unmatched: 5. Germline-derived CDR1 and CDR2 are SGHAT and FQNNGV. CDR3 coding DNA: TGTGCCAGCAGACGACAGGGTTCAGAGACCCAGTACTTC. It yields the protein CASRRQGSETQYF.

This clonotype was counted ten times or more. The chain employs TRBV6-6 and TRBJ2-5; D gene ambiguous. This CDR3 region has 15 residues. Germline V gives CDR1 MNHNY, CDR2 SVGAGI (reference sequence). With 0 bases removed from V and 7 bases from J, the gap between germline ends came to 15 bases. DNA of the CDR3: TGTGCCAGCAGTTACTCGACGGATAGGGAAGGGACCCAGTACTTC. Its translation is CASSYSTDREGTQYF.

In its sample, this clonotype was seen many times. The chain combines TRBV6-5 with TRBJ1-1; 7 bases align to TRBD1. The V gene end was trimmed by 2 bases and the J gene end by 5 bases; junction bases not matched to a gene: 5. Per germline, CDR1 MNHEY and CDR2 SVGAGI. The CDR3 spans 14 residues. The CDR3 coding sequence is TGTGCCAGCAGTTACCAATCACAGGGGACTGAAGCTTTCTTT. Translation: CASSYQSQGTEAFF.

This clonotype was observed at least ten times. This chain joins TRBV30 and TRBJ2-7; D not resolved. This CDR3 is built from 12 residues. CDR1 is GTSNPN, CDR2 SVGIG, per germline (reference sequence). Trimming removed 1 base at V and 3 bases at J, with 7 bases between. The CDR3 bases are TGTGCCTGGAGTGACGCTAGCTACGAGCAGTACTTC. It translates to CAWSDASYEQYF.

There are many counts of this clonotype. V and J are TRBV5-6 and TRBJ2-7; D call uncertain. The CDR3 runs 13 residues. Trimming stripped 5 bases from V and 4 bases from J, with 13 bases between. The germline V gene has CDR1 SGHDT and CDR2 YYEEEE. DNA for the CDR3: TGTGCCAGCAGTAGTGCATATGGGTACGAGCAGTACTTC. Its translation is CASSSAYGYEQYF.

This clonotype has a count of ten or more. The V and J genes are TRBV28 and TRBJ2-7; D ambiguous. V dropped 1 base and J dropped 6 bases, with 4 bases sitting between them. The CDR3 loop spans 11 amino acids. Per the germline V gene, CDR1 is MDHEN and CDR2 is SYDVKM. CDR3 region: CASSLLGEQYF. CDR3 coding DNA: TGTGCCAGCAGTTTATTGGGCGAGCAGTACTTC.

This clonotype appeared many times. The chain recombines TRBV2 with TRBJ1-2; D is uncertain. V was shortened by 3 bases and J by 4 bases, with 9 bases between the two germline ends. CDR1 and CDR2 (germline): SNHLY, FYNNEI. The CDR3 runs 13 residues. The CDR3 is CASSETHSYGYTF. In nucleotides, the CDR3 is TGTGCCAGCAGTGAGACGCACAGCTATGGCTACACCTTC.

This clonotype was detected many times. The J gene is TRBJ2-5, the V gene TRBV20-1, with D unclear. There are 13 residues in the CDR3. The germline V gene encodes CDR1 DFQATT and CDR2 SNEGSKA (reference sequence). V dropped 0 bases and J dropped 0 bases, with 5 bases sitting between them. The CDR3 region has the DNA TGCAGTGCTAGAGAAGACAACCAAGAGACCCAGTACTTC. Its translation: CSAREDNQETQYF.